This T cell receptor beta chain was captured in a study of CD8 T cells in Susac syndrome. RNA was extracted with the RNeasy kit, and a quantity of roughly 0.45 to 1 ug was reverse transcribed using random hexamers. Across 54 Vbeta and 13 Jbeta, TCR beta CDR3 was amplified with immunoSEQ multiplex PCR. One entry per CDR3 protein results from TCRdb running MiXCR on the immunoSEQ multiplex PCR reads. The sample shows around 130,000 distinct CDR3 sequences, about 95% of them seen only once. In germline, CDR1 is DFQATT, CDR2 SNEGSKA (reference sequence). CDR3 length: 14 amino acids. Trimming removed 0 bases from V and 4 bases from J, with 12 bases in between. Blood CD8+ and CD4+ T cells underwent high-throughput TCR beta sequencing. The study used treatment-naive patients who had stable or active relapsing-remitting disease as multiple sclerosis controls.

This receptor was obtained from a human donor with multiple sclerosis. The chain carries TRBV20-1 and TRBJ1-2; no definite D call. Material: CD4+ T cells from PBMCs. The CDR3, as DNA: TGCAGTGCTAGAGATCTACGAGGACTCTATGGCTACACCTTC. This encodes CSARDLRGLYGYTF.